These 18 T cell receptor delta chains originate from one sample sequenced in a study of gamma delta lymphoproliferative disorders and STAT genes (dated by TCRdb to between 2017 and 2018). The library was prepared using multiplex PCR. Sequenced using an Illumina MiSeq. The public reads were reprocessed by TCRdb using CATT, and rows of matching DNA were later combined. The sample data list about 1,400 delta-chain clones, and 2.5% to 3.5% of these were observed just once. The ten largest clonotypes hold 50% to 75% of the sample. TCR sequencing was performed on genomic DNA from peripheral blood mononuclear cells isolated from patients and controls. Sequencing was done on a sample of blood. These receptors were obtained from a human donor with gamma-delta T-cell large granular lymphocyte leukemia.

Sample share makes this clone large (0.1 to 1%). V is TRAV38-2/DV8 and J is TRDJ1; TRDD3 matches 8 bases. Per the germline V gene, CDR1 is TSESDYY and CDR2 is QEAYKQQN. The CDR3 covers 19 residues. The V and J ends lost 0 bases and 5 bases, in that order; junction bases with no gene match: 18. The CDR3, as DNA: TGTGCTTATAGGAGCGCGTTAGTGCTTTACTGGGGGTTGCGAGATAAACTCATCTTT. Its translation is CAYRSALVLYWGLRDKLIF.

As concerns this clone: A far larger clone is one base from this, pointing to a likely read error. Other DNA sequences from this sample encode an identical CDR3 as well. The chain employs TRDV1 and TRDJ1, with 12 positions matching TRDD3. With 0 bases clipped from V and 2 bases from J, the junction kept 22 bases outside the gene matches. The CDR3 sequence is 23 residues long. Germline V gene lookup returns CDR1 TSWWSYY and CDR2 QGS. The CDR3 DNA follows: TGTGCTCTTGGGGAACTGAAATTGTATTCCTTCCGCTACTGGGGGATACCTACCGATAAACTCATCTTT. Protein: CALGELKLYSFRYWGIPTDKLIF.

This clone was recorded a few times. The protein given by TCRdb reflects a much larger clone and differs at residue 5 from this DNA's translation, likely from a read error; the protein shown is the DNA's translation. Other DNA sequences in this specimen translate into the identical CDR3. V is TRDV1 and J is TRDJ1; D call uncertain. Trimming took 3 bases from V and 10 from J, leaving 12 bases between them. This CDR3 is 12 amino acids long. CDR1 TSWWSYY and CDR2 QGS come from the germline V gene. The CDR3 reads CALGDREGRLIF. CDR3 in DNA: TGTGCTCTTGGGGACAGGGAGGGAAGACTCATCTTT.

This clone has a handful of counts. The likely explanation is a read error, given a far larger clone one base away. Within the sample, other DNA sequences also encode this same CDR3. The genes are TRDV1 and TRDJ1; 9 bases fit TRDD2. There are 22 residues in the CDR3. The ends lost 9 bases at V and 0 bases at J; junction bases unmatched: 29. Germline V CDR1 and CDR2: TSWWSYY, QGS. The CDR3 spells CALGLPTGRLGLVIPHTDKLIF. In DNA form, the CDR3 reads TGTGCTCTGGGCCTTCCTACTGGGCGTCTGGGCCTGGTAATCCCTCACACCGATAAACTCATCTTT.

Regarding this clone: A far larger clone is a single base away, which makes a read error likely. Different DNA sequences within this sample yield the same CDR3. This rearrangement joins TRDV1 to TRDJ1, with TRDD2 identical over 7 bases. CDR1 TSWWSYY and CDR2 QGS come from the germline V gene. The CDR3 covers 15 residues. This chain's CDR3 is CALGERSYHTDKLIF. CDR3 DNA sequence: TGTGCTCTCGGGGAACGTTCCTACCACACCGATAAACTCATCTTT.

To note about this clone: Given a far larger clone just one base away, this is likely a sequencing read error. Other DNA sequences in this specimen translate into the identical CDR3. J is TRDJ1 and V is TRDV1; possibly TRDD3 for D (5 bases). This CDR3 has 19 residues. Germline CDR1 and CDR2: TSWWSYY and QGS. This CDR3 is CALGEPFLPGGLYTDKLIF. The CDR3 coding sequence is TGTGCTCTTGGGGAACCATTTCTACCCGGGGGCCTCTACACCGACAAACTCATCTTT.

The table lists this clone with a few counts. TCRdb records a much larger clone's protein for this DNA, with a difference at residue 10 that likely arises from a read error; the protein given is the translation of the DNA. The genes are TRDV3 and TRDJ1; 8 nucleotides line up with TRDD3. CDR1 TVYSNPD and CDR2 GDNSRS come from the germline V gene (reference sequence). The CDR3 has 14 amino acids. The V gene end was trimmed by 4 bases and the J gene end by 11 bases; junction bases not matched to a gene: 18. CDR3: CASTRPVLGGTLIF. The CDR3 region has the DNA TGTGCCTCTACACGCCCAGTACTGGGGGGTACCCTCATCTTT.

The chain is built from TRDV1 and TRDJ1, with 7 bases matching TRDD3. CDR1 is TSWWSYY, CDR2 QGS, per germline. V was clipped by 0 bases and J by 0 bases; unmatched bases: 7. CDR3 size: 17 residues. The CDR3 coding sequence is TGTGCTCTTGGGGAACTATGGGGGACCCCTTACACCGATAAACTCATCTTT. It specifies CALGELWGTPYTDKLIF.

In its sample, this clone was seen a few times. This sequence is one base from a far larger clone and is likely a read error. The DNA is left out, because the CDR3 cannot be placed on it with certainty; the CDR3 is given as TCRdb lists it. The chain uses TRDV3 and TRDJ1; the listed D gene, TRDD3, was not tested against the DNA. The germline CDR1 and CDR2 sequences are TVYSNPD and GDNSRS (reference sequence). The CDR3 is 15 amino acids in total, end residues counted. The CDR3 reads CAFARGILNTDKLIF.

This clone was counted only a few times. One end of the junction varies from germline; a read error may be responsible. CDR3 nucleotides: TGCTCTGGGGGAACTGGCCCCTGGGGGGAATACACCGATAAACTCATCTTT. Encoded protein: CSGGTGPWGEYTDKLIF. V usage is TRDV1 and J usage is TRDJ1; the match to TRDD3 covers 8 bases. Germline-derived CDR1 and CDR2 are TSWWSYY and QGS. The CDR3 runs 17 residues.

In the case of this clone: A far larger clone lies a single base away; this is likely a read error. The sample contains more than one DNA sequence encoding this CDR3. The chain carries TRDV1 and TRDJ1; D is tentatively TRDD2 or TRDD3 (5 bases each). V lost 3 bases and J 0 bases, leaving 14 bases between the germline ends. The CDR3 has 16 amino acids. Germline CDR1 and CDR2: TSWWSYY and QGS. As DNA, the CDR3 is TGTGCTCTTGGGGACCTTCACGGGGACTACACCGATAAACTCATCTTT. Its translation: CALGDLHGDYTDKLIF.

Of note for this clone: A read error likely explains this, since a far larger clone differs by one base. Additional DNA sequences in this sample encode the identical CDR3. The chain combines TRDV1 with TRDJ1, with TRDD2 as a possible D gene (5 bases). This CDR3 contains 19 residues. From germline, CDR1 is TSWWSYY and CDR2 QGS. V was trimmed by 2 bases and J by 0 bases, leaving 22 bases between them. The CDR3 DNA follows: TGTGCTCTTGGGGAAGCTGCTCCCTACCAGCCTTCGTACACCGATAAACTCATCTTT. Translation: CALGEAAPYQPSYTDKLIF.

This clone was picked up a small number of times. TCRdb assigns this DNA the protein of a much larger clone, which departs from its translation at residue 3; this likely reflects a read error, and the protein shown comes from translating the DNA. The gene calls are TRDV1 and TRDJ1; D may be TRDD2 or TRDD3 (5 bases each). This CDR3 has 19 residues. Germline V gene lookup returns CDR1 TSWWSYY and CDR2 QGS. Written as DNA, the CDR3 is TGTGCTGTTGGGGAAGCCGCTCCCTACCAGCCTTCGTACACCGATAAACTCATCTTT. This encodes CAVGEAAPYQPSYTDKLIF.

There are a few counts of this clone. The translation of this DNA and the TCRdb protein of a much larger clone differ at residue 11, probably owing to a read error; the protein shown here is translated from the DNA. Different DNA sequences within this sample yield the same CDR3. The V call is TRDV1, the J call TRDJ1; D is possibly TRDD2 (6 bases). Germline CDR1 and CDR2: TSWWSYY and QGS. V lost 1 base to trimming and J lost 8 bases, with 41 bases between them. The CDR3 totals 23 residues. CDR3 loop: CALGERLDFLWITWAQRCDKLIF. CDR3 coding DNA: TGTGCTCTTGGGGAACGTCTCGATTTCCTATGGATTACCTGGGCCCAAAGATGCGACAAACTCATCTTT.

This clone was observed a handful of times. The TCRdb protein comes from a much larger clone and disagrees with this DNA's translation at residue 16, likely due to a read error; the protein given here is derived from the DNA. V is TRDV1 and J is TRDJ1; TRDD3 aligns across 9 bases. Germline V gene sequence: CDR1 TSWWSYY, CDR2 QGS. The length of the CDR3 is 20 residues. Here the CDR3 reads CALGDQGRYDWGTYTEKLIF. For the CDR3, the DNA is TGTGCTCTTGGGGATCAAGGTCGGTATGACTGGGGGACCTACACCGAGAAACTCATCTTT.

This clone showed up just a few times. The protein recorded in TCRdb matches a much larger clone and deviates from this DNA's translation at residue 15, suggesting a read error; the protein here is obtained by translating the DNA. This chain joins TRDV1 and TRDJ1, with D perhaps TRDD2 (5 bases). This CDR3 is 19 amino acids long. In germline, CDR1 is TSWWSYY, CDR2 QGS. CDR3 bases: TGTGCTCTTGGGGAAGCCGCTCCCTACCAGCCTTCGTACACCGGTAAACTCATCTTT. It codes for CALGEAAPYQPSYTGKLIF.

By sample fraction, this clone is medium-sized (0.01 to 0.1%). Because the CDR3's place on the DNA is in doubt, the DNA is left out and the CDR3 is given as listed by TCRdb. The chain carries TRAV29/DV5 and TRDJ1; whether TRDD3, the table's D call, matches the DNA was not checked. Per the germline V gene, CDR1 is NSMFDY and CDR2 is ISSIKDK. The CDR3 is made up of 24 amino acids, end residues included. The CDR3 reads CSVLLCSRGPTPGGIKLYTDKLIF.

Within the sample, this clone is medium-sized. V is TRDV1 and J is TRDJ1; tentative D call: TRDD2 (5 bases). This CDR3 comprises 17 residues. Trimming left V 1 base short and J 2 bases short, with 17 bases between. Germline CDR1 and CDR2: TSWWSYY and QGS. The CDR3 sequence: CALGEPHFPYTTDKLIF. The CDR3 coding sequence is TGTGCTCTTGGGGAACCCCACTTCCCCTACACTACCGATAAACTCATCTTT.